This T cell receptor beta chain was recovered during a study of CD8 T cells in Susac syndrome. Findings of the study overall: The study admitted that it had a relatively small number of individuals in its TCR sequencing and HLA analysis.

Sequencing of TCR beta drew on CD8+ and CD4+ T cells from blood. Turning to this clonotype: Its specificity is not known.

Germline assignment: CDR1 SGHRS and CDR2 YFSETQ. Trimming at V came to 4 bases and at J to 5 bases, leaving 3 bases not matched to a gene. The CDR3 sequence is 14 residues long. When the RNA was reverse transcribed, random hexamers were used with an input of roughly 0.45 to 1 ug. The amplification used immunoSEQ multiplex PCR on TCR beta CDR3; it spanned 54 Vbeta and 13 Jbeta. TCRdb independently ran MiXCR on the immunoSEQ multiplex PCR reads; one entry per CDR3 protein. The data show 400,000 or so distinct CDR3 sequences, 75% to 90% seen once. The gene calls are TRBV5-1 and TRBJ2-5; 12 bases fit TRBD1. This sequence originates from a human donor with multiple sclerosis. The sequenced material came from CD8+ T cells from PBMCs. In DNA form, the CDR3 reads TGCGCCAGCAGCGGGACAGGGGGCGCGGAGACCCAGTACTTC. Translating gives CASSGTGGAETQYF. The full variable domain, in which reference TRBV5-1 and TRBJ2-5 provide the parts outside the CDR3, is KAGVTQTPRYLIKTRGQQVTLSCSPISGHRSVSWYQQTPGQGLQFLFEYFSETQRNKGNFPGRFSGRQFSNSRSEMNVSTLELGDSALYLCASSGTGGAETQYFGPGTRLLVL.